This TCR beta chain was retrieved from a study of T cell responses to AZD1222 COVID-19 vaccine. General observations from the study: White British donors predominated, females outnumbered males, and clonal diversity was possibly underestimated.

Sequenced by immunoSEQ multiplex PCR; TCRdb stores in-frame clones only, minus some. The sample gives fewer than 150,000 clones, about 93% of which show up once; 0.75% to 0.95% is in the top ten. As regards this clone: Its specificity is not known.

The sample here was peripheral blood, taken on day 0 of AZD1222 vaccination. The receptor was isolated from an adult in good health.

The CDR3 DNA is TGTGCCAGCAGCTTAGACGGCTCCCCTAACGAGCAGTACTTC. Amino acids: CASSLDGSPNEQYF. The chain links TRBV7-9 to TRBJ2-7; D is unclear. The CDR3 consists of 14 residues. Trimming took off 1 base at V and 5 bases at J, with 12 bases between the two ends. Germline lookup yields CDR1 SEHNR and CDR2 FQNEAQ (reference sequence).